Sequencing of this T cell receptor (beta chain) was carried out in a study of graft-versus-host responses after intestinal transplantation (dated by TCRdb to 2020 to 2023). Turning to the overall study: The transplants that recipients received were multivisceral, liver-intestinal, or isolated intestinal. Anti-thymocyte globulin induction was given to all recipients, followed by maintenance tacrolimus and steroids for two to four years. After intestinal transplantation, graft-versus-host and host-versus-graft alloreactive T cell clones were followed in the graft, circulation and bone marrow using bulk TCR-beta CDR3 sequencing. Alloreactive clones were identified by sequencing pre-transplant mixed lymphocyte reaction products and comparing them with unstimulated pre-transplant donor and recipient T cells. The cohort enrolled about two dozen intestinal transplant recipients, one of whom was a retransplant, and a few patients without pretransplant specimens were excluded. Donor T cell macrochimerism was defined as a peak of at least 4% donor T cells among recipient peripheral blood mononuclear cells. Instead of going to the commercial service, samples from three later patients were sequenced in-house on an Illumina MiSeq and processed with MiXCR.

To isolate intraepithelial and lamina propria lymphocytes from graft specimens, dithiothreitol, EDTA incubations and collagenase D digestion were used. Bulk TCR-beta sequencing was performed on serial intestinal graft biopsy specimens collected as late as 600 days after transplant. Library preparation employed the immunoSEQ multiplex PCR assay. Adaptive Biotechnologies carried out high-throughput TCR-beta CDR3 sequencing of genomic DNA for most patients. As for the authors' bioinformatics: TCR sequencing data for roughly 20 patients were retrieved from Adaptive's ImmunoSEQ software; a few other patients were processed with MiXCR and VDJtools. CDR3 nucleotide sequences shared by donor and recipient were removed because the origin of these sequences could not be assigned. To be classed as alloreactive, a clone needed at least 2-fold expansion over unstimulated cells and a minimum CFSE-low frequency of 0.002% (template counts) or 0.001% (read counts). Mappable clones were those detected in sequenced pre-transplant spleen, lymph node, or MLR CFSE-low populations of the donor or recipient. The cumulative frequency of alloreactive clones was calculated as a percentage of all sequences, weighted by copy number. Sourced from immuneACCESS, this table was stored by TCRdb with only in-frame sequences that have V and J called. A share of the clones is absent; for the studies checked, an unresolved V gene accounts for under half, and the remainder has no known explanation. V, J and clone size are those of that table, while D and trimming were read from the DNA. The sample profile shows tens of thousands of clones; about nine tenths of them were found once. The ten largest clones take up roughly 18% of the sample.

Of note for this clone: Which antigen it targets is not known. Nothing much larger sits one base from this clone, and base qualities are not available.

On the study overall, not on this receptor specifically: The relatively low number and heterogeneity of intestinal transplant patients limited the conclusions. GvH clones were detected in recipient bone marrow, and some appeared earlier in ileal mucosa or blood, consistent with an intestinal mucosal origin. Patients with donor T cell macrochimerism had high GvH to HvG T cell clonal ratios in their allografts. Early after transplant, declines in HvG clones were associated with peak levels of circulating GvH clones.

The receptor's source is a human patient who received an intestinal transplant, so some T cells may come from the graft donor. The material was ileum tissue, obtained around 190 days after intestinal transplant.

The CDR3 here reads CASSYSRDSPLHF. At the DNA level, the sequence is TGTGCCAGCAGTTACTCACGGGATTCACCCCTCCACTTT. The sequence joins TRBV6-5 to TRBJ1-6; the D gene cannot be resolved reliably. The junction carries 5 bases between V and J, which are trimmed by 0 bases and 8 bases respectively. As encoded in the germline V gene, CDR1 is MNHEY while CDR2 is SVGAGI. The CDR3 runs 13 residues from the cysteine to the phenylalanine. CDR3 DNA is the only sequence kept; it has 39 bases, read in frame from the first base.